These 5 T cell receptor beta chains originate from one sample sequenced in a study of spatial heterogeneity in lung cancer. Time point defined: sample taken at primary tumor resection. The study sequenced unsorted whole RNA from tumor, nontumor lung or frozen PBMC. TCRdb called the 5' RACE reads again in MiXCR, with one record for every CDR3 protein. The table records some 50,000 distinct CDR3 sequences, around 7.6% of them present only once. The source material was PBMCs, sampled at surgery. The receptors come from a female donor with early-stage non-small cell lung cancer.

The genes are TRBV23-1 and TRBJ2-1, with TRBD1 as a possible D gene (6 bases). TRBV23-1 is an open reading frame whose function is uncertain. CDR3 length equals 16 residues. V shed 4 bases and J shed 2 bases, with 15 bases lying between them. CDR3 nucleotide sequence: TGCGCCAGCAGTCCCCCGCAGGGGCAGGCCTACAATGAGCAGTTCTTC. Translated, it gives CASSPPQGQAYNEQFF.

This clonotype was detected ten times or more. The chain uses TRBV30 and TRBJ1-2; D unresolved. This CDR3 is built from 13 residues. Between the trimmed V and J ends, which lost 4 bases and 3 bases, there was a span of 12 bases. The germline V gene encodes CDR1 GTSNPN and CDR2 SVGIG (reference sequence). The CDR3 reads CAWNQDQDYGYTF. The CDR3 DNA is TGTGCCTGGAATCAGGACCAAGACTATGGCTACACCTTC.

The table lists this clonotype with many counts. The chain combines TRBV18 with TRBJ2-2, with 7 bases lining up with TRBD1. Losses at the gene ends were 2 bases for V and 0 bases for J; bases not matched to a gene: 6. The length of the CDR3 is 17 residues. Germline assignment: CDR1 KGHSH and CDR2 LQKENI. The CDR3 loop reads CASSPGNRGANTGELFF. As DNA, the CDR3 is TGTGCCAGCTCACCAGGGAACAGGGGCGCGAACACCGGGGAGCTGTTTTTT.

This clonotype was counted a few times. The rearrangement uses TRBV6-2 or TRBV6-3 and TRBJ2-5; the D is unclear. Trimming pared 6 bases from V and 3 bases from J, leaving 5 bases between. CDR1 is MNHEY, CDR2 SVGEGT, per germline. There are 11 residues in the CDR3. CDR3 DNA: TGTGCCAGCAGGGGTGAAGAGACCCAGTACTTC. Its protein is CASRGEETQYF.

CDR3 sequence (DNA): TGCGCCAGCAGCCAACAGGGGAGAACAGATACGCAGTATTTT. Protein product: CASSQQGRTDTQYF. The V call is TRBV4-1, the J call TRBJ2-3; the D gene is possibly TRBD1 (6 bases). The V gene lost 2 bases and the J gene lost 3 bases, with 9 bases spanning the gap. The CDR3 contains 14 residues. Germline CDR1 and CDR2: MGHRA and YSYEKL.